Given below is one TCR beta chain in context. CDR3 length equals 15 residues. Germline V gene data show CDR1 as MNHEY and CDR2 as SVGAGI. The trim removed 6 bases at V and 7 bases at J, leaving 9 bases unmatched. These data come from a study of blood T cell repertoires in COVID-19. Whole-study context: In each case, the material was cDNA or gDNA derived from T cells, B-cell-depleted T cells, or PBMCs.

Study processing details: Reference gene primer amplification in the assay estimated nucleated cell counts. Assay used: immunoSEQ multiplex PCR; TCRdb lists only in-frame clones, some missing. V and J calls and clone size come straight from that table; D and trimming were deduced from the DNA. This sample has over 130,000 clones, with about nine tenths found just once. This clonotype originated in a woman aged 55-69 years with active or convalescent COVID-19. What was sequenced was peripheral blood. The chain couples TRBV6-5 to TRBJ2-1; 10 bases map to TRBD2. This CDR3 is CASSPLAGVSNEQFF. The CDR3 coding sequence is TGTGCCAGCAGCCCCCTAGCGGGGGTCTCAAATGAGCAGTTCTTC.